This TCR beta chain emerged from a study of blood T cell repertoires in COVID-19. Method: immunoSEQ multiplex PCR; TCRdb's copy keeps in-frame clones and lacks some. This table has some 180,000 clones, over 75% appearing once. Germline lookup yields CDR1 LNHDA and CDR2 SQIVND (reference sequence). Trimming took off 5 bases at V and 4 bases at J, with 17 bases between the two ends. The CDR3 extends over 16 amino acids. The rearrangement links TRBV19 to TRBJ1-4; the D gene is possibly TRBD1 (6 bases). Input material: peripheral blood. The sequence was obtained from a woman aged 80 or over with active or convalescent COVID-19. Written as DNA, the CDR3 is TGTGCCAGTAGTTTTTATAAACTACAGGGTAATGAAAAACTGTTTTTT. Encoded protein: CASSFYKLQGNEKLFF.